A single sample is the source of the 13 T cell receptor beta chains below, sequenced in a study of blood T cell repertoires in COVID-19. Assay used: immunoSEQ multiplex PCR; TCRdb lists only in-frame clones, some missing. The repertoire holds a few hundred thousand clones, with about 85% as singletons. Sequencing used peripheral blood. The receptors shown here come from a young man with active or convalescent COVID-19.

This clone has just one count. This sequence joins TRBV5-1 and TRBJ2-3; a possible D gene is TRBD1 (6 bases). Between the trimmed V and J ends, which lost 4 bases and 3 bases, there was a span of 24 bases. The CDR3 sequence is 18 residues long. Germline CDR1 reads SGHRS; CDR2 reads YFSETQ. The CDR3 loop reads CASSPTGHSVGITDTQYF. DNA for the CDR3: TGCGCCAGCAGCCCAACGGGACACTCTGTAGGGATAACAGATACGCAGTATTTT.

The chain has TRBV5-6 and TRBJ2-7, with a weak D call TRBD2 (6 bases). The germline V gene has CDR1 SGHDT and CDR2 YYEEEE. V dropped 2 bases and J dropped 9 bases, with 18 bases sitting between them. This CDR3 has 14 amino acids. The CDR3 region is CASSFVGLPTGQYF. The CDR3 nucleotides are TGTGCCAGCAGCTTCGTGGGACTTCCCACCGGGCAGTACTTC.

The V and J genes are TRBV6-5 and TRBJ2-5, with a tentative D call TRBD1 (6 bases). Germline V lookup: CDR1 MNHEY, CDR2 SVGAGI. This CDR3 spans 13 amino acids. V was cut by 4 bases and J by 4 bases, with 10 bases left in between. The CDR3, as DNA: TGTGCCAGCAGTTTGAACAGGGCAGAGACCCAGTACTTC. Protein sequence: CASSLNRAETQYF.

This clone appeared a single time. This rearrangement joins TRBV9 to TRBJ2-7; 9 bases align to TRBD1. The germline CDR1 and CDR2 sequences are SGDLS and YYNGEE. The length of the CDR3 is 13 residues. The ends lost 4 bases at V and 6 bases at J; junction bases unmatched: 5. The CDR3 loop is CASSSWTGVEQYF. The CDR3 DNA is TGTGCCAGCAGCTCATGGACAGGGGTCGAGCAGTACTTC.

V and J are TRBV30 and TRBJ1-2, with D perhaps TRBD1 (5 bases). V was trimmed by 0 bases and J by 8 bases, leaving 10 bases between them. The germline CDR1 and CDR2 sequences are GTSNPN and SVGIG (reference sequence). This CDR3 is built from 12 residues. The CDR3 reads CAWSVQVRGYTF. The CDR3 region has the DNA TGTGCCTGGAGTGTACAGGTTCGCGGCTACACCTTC. The whole variable domain, remainder taken from reference TRBV30 and TRBJ1-2, is SQTIHQWPATLVQPVGSPLSLECTVEGTSNPNLYWYRQAAGRGLQLLFYSVGIGQISSEVPQNLSASRPQDRQFILSSKKLLLSDSGFYLCAWSVQVRGYTFGSGTRLTVV.

In this sample, this clone turned up once. The chain carries TRBV5-6 and TRBJ1-2; a possible D gene is TRBD1 (5 bases). This CDR3 is 12 amino acids long. CDR1 SGHDT and CDR2 YYEEEE come from the germline V gene. Trimming removed 3 bases from V and 4 bases from J, with 7 bases in between. The CDR3, as DNA: TGTGCCAGCAGCTCAGGGCTCTATGGCTACACCTTC. It yields the protein CASSSGLYGYTF.

This clone has just one count. The J gene is TRBJ2-3, the V gene TRBV4-1; 8 bases are shared with TRBD2. Trimming took 2 bases from V and 5 from J; bases not matched to a gene: 9. CDR1 MGHRA and CDR2 YSYEKL come from the germline V gene. CDR3 length: 16 amino acids. CDR3 DNA sequence: TGCGCCAGCAGCCAAAAAGGCGGGGGGCGTTTAGATACGCAGTATTTT. Its protein is CASSQKGGGRLDTQYF.

This clone has only one observation. The chain combines TRBV29-1 with TRBJ1-2; D gene unclear. Germline loops: CDR1 SQVTM, CDR2 ANQGSEA. V was trimmed by 8 bases and J by 7 bases, leaving 17 bases between them. There are 12 residues in the CDR3. This chain's CDR3 is CSSSGEGGGYTF. The CDR3 DNA reads as TGCAGCTCTTCCGGGGAGGGAGGTGGCTACACCTTC.

The chain is built from TRBV28 and TRBJ1-5, with 8 bases fitting TRBD1. The germline CDR1 and CDR2 sequences are MDHEN and SYDVKM. V lost 2 bases, J lost 6 bases, and 6 bases stayed unmatched. This CDR3 region has 15 residues. DNA of the CDR3: TGTGCCAGCAGTTTAACCAGGGGGCTGGGTCAGCCCCAGCATTTT. Translated: CASSLTRGLGQPQHF.

The V call is TRBV6-5, the J call TRBJ1-2, with D possibly matching TRBD1 (5 bases). The V gene lost 6 bases and the J gene lost 7 bases, with 15 bases spanning the gap. The CDR3 sequence is 13 residues long. CDR1 MNHEY and CDR2 SVGAGI come from the germline V gene. The CDR3 DNA sequence: TGTGCCAGCAGGAATCCCGGGGGTCGTGGCTACACCTTC. This codes for CASRNPGGRGYTF.

This clone was observed a single time. CDR3 sequence (DNA): TGTGCCAGCAGTTCAGGTTTTTCTCCAGATACGCAGTATTTT. This encodes CASSSGFSPDTQYF. This chain uses TRBV6-5 with TRBJ2-3; D is ambiguous. Per the germline V gene, CDR1 is MNHEY and CDR2 is SVGAGI. Trimming cost V 4 bases and J 4 bases, with 12 bases left between them. The CDR3 extends over 14 amino acids.

V and J are TRBV7-9 and TRBJ2-2; TRBD1 matches 11 bases. This CDR3 comprises 16 residues. Germline V CDR1 and CDR2: SEHNR, FQNEAQ (reference sequence). The J segment lost 5 bases and the V segment lost 5 bases, leaving 7 bases of the junction unmatched. CDR3 in DNA: TGTGCCAGCAGCGTCAGTGGGACAGGGGGTACCGGGGAGCTGTTTTTT. It translates to CASSVSGTGGTGELFF.

The chain combines TRBV6-1 with TRBJ2-3; 7 nucleotides agree with TRBD2. The CDR3 is 16 residues long. Germline V lookup: CDR1 MNHNS, CDR2 SASEGT. With V trimmed by 6 bases and J by 2 bases, 11 bases remained unmatched. CDR3 DNA: TGTGCCAGCAGGGAAAACCCTAGCGGCCTCACAGATACGCAGTATTTT. Translating gives CASRENPSGLTDTQYF.